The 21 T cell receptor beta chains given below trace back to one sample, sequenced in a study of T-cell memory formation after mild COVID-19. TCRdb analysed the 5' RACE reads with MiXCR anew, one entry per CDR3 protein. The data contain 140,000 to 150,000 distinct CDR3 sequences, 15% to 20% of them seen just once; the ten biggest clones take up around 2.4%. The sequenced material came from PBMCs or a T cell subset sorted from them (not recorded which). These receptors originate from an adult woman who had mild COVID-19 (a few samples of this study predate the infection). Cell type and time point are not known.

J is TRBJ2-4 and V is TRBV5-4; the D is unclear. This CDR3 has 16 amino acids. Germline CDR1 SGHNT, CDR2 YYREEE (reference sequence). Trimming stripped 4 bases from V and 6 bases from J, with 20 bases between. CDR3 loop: CASSPGAKVGLNIQYF. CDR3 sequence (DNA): TGTGCCAGCAGCCCCGGCGCGAAAGTCGGCTTAAACATTCAGTACTTC.

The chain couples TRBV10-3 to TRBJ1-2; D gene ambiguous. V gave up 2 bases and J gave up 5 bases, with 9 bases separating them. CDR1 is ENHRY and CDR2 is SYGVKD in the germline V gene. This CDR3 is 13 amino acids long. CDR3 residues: CAISEAGNYGYTF. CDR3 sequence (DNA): TGTGCCATCAGTGAGGCTGGTAATTATGGCTACACCTTC.

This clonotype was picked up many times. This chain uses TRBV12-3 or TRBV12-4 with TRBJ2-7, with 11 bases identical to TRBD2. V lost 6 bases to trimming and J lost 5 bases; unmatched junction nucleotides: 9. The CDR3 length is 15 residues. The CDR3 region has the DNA TGTGCCAGCAGCCCGGGAGTAGCGGGAGGGGACGAGCAGTACTTC. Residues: CASSPGVAGGDEQYF.

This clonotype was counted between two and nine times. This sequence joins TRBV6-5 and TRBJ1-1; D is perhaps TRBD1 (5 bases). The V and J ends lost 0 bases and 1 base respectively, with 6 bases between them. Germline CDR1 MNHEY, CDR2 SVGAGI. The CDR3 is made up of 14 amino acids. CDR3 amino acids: CASSYSRGNTEAFF. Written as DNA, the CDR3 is TGTGCCAGCAGTTACTCGAGGGGGAACACTGAAGCTTTCTTT.

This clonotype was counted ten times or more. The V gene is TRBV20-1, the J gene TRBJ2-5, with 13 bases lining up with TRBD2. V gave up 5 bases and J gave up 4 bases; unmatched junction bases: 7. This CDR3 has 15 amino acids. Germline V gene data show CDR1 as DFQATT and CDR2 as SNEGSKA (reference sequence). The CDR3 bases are TGCAGTGCTGGCGGACTAGCGGGAGATCGAGAGACCCAGTACTTC. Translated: CSAGGLAGDRETQYF.

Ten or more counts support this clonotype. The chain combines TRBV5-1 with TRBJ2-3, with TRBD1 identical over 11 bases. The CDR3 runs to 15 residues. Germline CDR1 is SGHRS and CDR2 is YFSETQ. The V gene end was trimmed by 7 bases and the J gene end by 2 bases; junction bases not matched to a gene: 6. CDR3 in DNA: TGCGCCAGCCGCCGGGACAGGGGGATCACAGATACGCAGTATTTT. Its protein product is CASRRDRGITDTQYF.

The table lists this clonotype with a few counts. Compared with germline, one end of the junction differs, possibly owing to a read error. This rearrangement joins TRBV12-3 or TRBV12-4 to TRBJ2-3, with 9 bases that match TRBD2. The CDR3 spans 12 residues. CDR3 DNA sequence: TGTGCCAGCAGTTTAGCCGGGACTAGCTGGGCTTTT. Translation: CASSLAGTSWAF.

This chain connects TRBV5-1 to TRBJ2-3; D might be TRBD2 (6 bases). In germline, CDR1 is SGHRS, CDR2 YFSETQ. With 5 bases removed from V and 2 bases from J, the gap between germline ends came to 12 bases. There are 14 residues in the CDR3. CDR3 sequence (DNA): TGCGCCAGCAGATTCGGGAGTAACACAGATACGCAGTATTTT. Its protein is CASRFGSNTDTQYF.

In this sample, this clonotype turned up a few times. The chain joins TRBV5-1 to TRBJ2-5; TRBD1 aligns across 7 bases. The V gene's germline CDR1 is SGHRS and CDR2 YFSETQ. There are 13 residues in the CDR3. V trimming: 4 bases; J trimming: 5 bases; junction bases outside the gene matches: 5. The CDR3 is CASSTDRVETQYF. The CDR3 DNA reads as TGCGCCAGCAGCACCGACAGGGTGGAGACCCAGTACTTC.

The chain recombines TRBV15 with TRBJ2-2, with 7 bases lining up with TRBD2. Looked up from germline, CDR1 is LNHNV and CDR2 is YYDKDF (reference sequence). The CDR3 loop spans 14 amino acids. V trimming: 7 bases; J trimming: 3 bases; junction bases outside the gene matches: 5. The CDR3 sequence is CATKGGGDTGELFF. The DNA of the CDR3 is TGTGCCACCAAGGGCGGGGGAGACACCGGGGAGCTGTTTTTT.

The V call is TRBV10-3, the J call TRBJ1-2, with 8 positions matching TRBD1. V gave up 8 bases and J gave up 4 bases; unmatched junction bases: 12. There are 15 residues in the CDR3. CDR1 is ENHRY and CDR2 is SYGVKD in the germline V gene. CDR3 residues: CAIGPTGAPFYGYTF. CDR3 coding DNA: TGTGCCATCGGTCCGACAGGGGCGCCCTTCTATGGCTACACCTTC.

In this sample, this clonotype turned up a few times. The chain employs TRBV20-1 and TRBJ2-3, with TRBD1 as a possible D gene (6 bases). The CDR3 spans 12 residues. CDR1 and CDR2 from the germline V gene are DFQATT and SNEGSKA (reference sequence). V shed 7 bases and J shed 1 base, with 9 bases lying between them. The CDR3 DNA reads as TGCAGTGTAGGGGGTGGCACAGATACGCAGTATTTT. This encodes CSVGGGTDTQYF.

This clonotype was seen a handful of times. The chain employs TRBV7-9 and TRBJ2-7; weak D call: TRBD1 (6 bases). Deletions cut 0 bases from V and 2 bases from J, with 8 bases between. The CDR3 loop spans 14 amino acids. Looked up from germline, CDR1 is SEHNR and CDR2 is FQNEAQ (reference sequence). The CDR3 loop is CASSLAQGPYEQYF. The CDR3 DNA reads TGTGCCAGCAGCTTAGCTCAGGGGCCCTACGAGCAGTACTTC. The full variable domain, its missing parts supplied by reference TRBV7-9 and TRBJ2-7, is DTGVSQNPRHKITKRGQNVTFRCDPISEHNRLYWYRQTLGQGPEFLTYFQNEAQLEKSRLLSDRFSAERPKGSFSTLEIQRTEQGDSAMYLCASSLAQGPYEQYFGPGTRLTVT.

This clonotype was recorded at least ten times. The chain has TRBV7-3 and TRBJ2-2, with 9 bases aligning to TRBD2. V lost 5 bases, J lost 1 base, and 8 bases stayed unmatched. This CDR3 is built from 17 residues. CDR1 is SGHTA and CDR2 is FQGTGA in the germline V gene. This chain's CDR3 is CASSPSPLAGNTGELFF. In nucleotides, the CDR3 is TGTGCCAGCAGCCCTAGTCCACTAGCGGGGAACACCGGGGAGCTGTTTTTT.

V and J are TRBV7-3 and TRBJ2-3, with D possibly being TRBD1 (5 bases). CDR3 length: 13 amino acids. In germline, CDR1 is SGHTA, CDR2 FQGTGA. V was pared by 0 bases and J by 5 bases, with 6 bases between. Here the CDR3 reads CASSLTQGDTQYF. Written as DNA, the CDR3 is TGTGCCAGCAGCTTAACGCAGGGAGATACGCAGTATTTT.

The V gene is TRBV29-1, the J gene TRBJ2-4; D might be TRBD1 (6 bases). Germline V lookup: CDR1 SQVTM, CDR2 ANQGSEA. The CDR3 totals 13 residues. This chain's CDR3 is CSHSGGPKNIQYF. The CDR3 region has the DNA TGCAGTCACTCTGGGGGCCCCAAAAACATTCAGTACTTC.

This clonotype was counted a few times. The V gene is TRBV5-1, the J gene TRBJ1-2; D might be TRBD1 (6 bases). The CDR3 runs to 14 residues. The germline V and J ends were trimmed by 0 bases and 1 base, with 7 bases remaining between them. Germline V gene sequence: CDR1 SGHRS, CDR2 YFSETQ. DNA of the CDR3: TGCGCCAGCAGCTTGGAGGGGGGTAACTATGGCTACACCTTC. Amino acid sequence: CASSLEGGNYGYTF.

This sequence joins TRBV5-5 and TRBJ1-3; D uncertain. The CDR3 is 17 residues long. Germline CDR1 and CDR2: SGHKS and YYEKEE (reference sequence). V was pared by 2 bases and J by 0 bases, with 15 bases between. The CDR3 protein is CASSFRPTGNSGNTIYF. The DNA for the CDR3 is TGTGCCAGCAGCTTCAGACCGACGGGTAACTCTGGAAACACCATATATTTT.

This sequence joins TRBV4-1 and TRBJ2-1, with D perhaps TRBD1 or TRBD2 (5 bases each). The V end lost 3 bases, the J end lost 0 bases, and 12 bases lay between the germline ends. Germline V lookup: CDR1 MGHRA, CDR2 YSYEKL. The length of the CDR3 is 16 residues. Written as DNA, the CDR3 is TGCGCCAGCAGCCAGATTGGGACGGCCTCCTACAATGAGCAGTTCTTC. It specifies CASSQIGTASYNEQFF.

The CDR3: CASSSTPLGTRPNTGELFF. CDR3 DNA: TGTGCCAGCAGTTCCACCCCCTTGGGGACCCGACCGAACACCGGGGAGCTGTTTTTT. The chain joins TRBV6-2 or TRBV6-3 to TRBJ2-2, with D perhaps assigned TRBD1 or TRBD2 (5 bases each). Germline CDR1 reads MNHEY; CDR2 reads SVGEGT. V was clipped by 4 bases and J by 0 bases, with 21 bases between them. This CDR3 is built from 19 residues.

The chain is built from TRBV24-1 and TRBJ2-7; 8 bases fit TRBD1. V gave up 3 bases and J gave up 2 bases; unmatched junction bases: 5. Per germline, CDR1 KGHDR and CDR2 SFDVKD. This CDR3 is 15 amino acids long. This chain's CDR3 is CATSDPGQATYEQYF. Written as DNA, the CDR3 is TGTGCCACCAGTGATCCGGGACAGGCCACCTACGAGCAGTACTTC.